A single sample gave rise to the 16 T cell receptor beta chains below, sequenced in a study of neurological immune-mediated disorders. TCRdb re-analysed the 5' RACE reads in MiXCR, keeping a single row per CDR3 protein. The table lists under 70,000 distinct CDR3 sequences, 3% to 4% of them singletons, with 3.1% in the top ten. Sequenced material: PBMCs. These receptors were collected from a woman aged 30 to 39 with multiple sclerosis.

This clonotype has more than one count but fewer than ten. The CDR3 DNA is TGTGCCAGCAGATCTAGATTCCACGAGCAGTACTTC. Residues: CASRSRFHEQYF. V is TRBV6-5 and J is TRBJ2-7, with D uncertain. The CDR3 extends over 12 amino acids. The germline gives CDR1 MNHEY, CDR2 SVGAGI. V was trimmed by 6 bases and J by 5 bases, leaving 11 bases between them.

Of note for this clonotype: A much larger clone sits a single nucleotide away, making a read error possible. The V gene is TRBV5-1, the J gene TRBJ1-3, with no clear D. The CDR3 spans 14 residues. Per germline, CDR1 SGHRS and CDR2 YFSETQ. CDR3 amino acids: CASSLTVNGKTIYF. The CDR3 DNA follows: TGCGCCAGCAGCTTGACAGTTAATGGAAAAACCATATATTTT.

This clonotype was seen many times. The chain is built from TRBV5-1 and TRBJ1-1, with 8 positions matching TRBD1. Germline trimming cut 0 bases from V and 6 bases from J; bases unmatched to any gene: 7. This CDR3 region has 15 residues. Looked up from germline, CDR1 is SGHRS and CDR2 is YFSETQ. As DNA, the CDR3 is TGCGCCAGCAGCTTGGTCCCACAGGGGGGCGCTGAAGCTTTCTTT. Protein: CASSLVPQGGAEAFF.

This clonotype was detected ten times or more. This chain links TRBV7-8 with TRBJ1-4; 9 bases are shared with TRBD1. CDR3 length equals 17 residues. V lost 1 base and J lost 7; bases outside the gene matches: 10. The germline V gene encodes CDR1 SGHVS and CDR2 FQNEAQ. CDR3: CASSLEGGTGFVEKLFF. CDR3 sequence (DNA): TGTGCCAGCAGCTTAGAGGGGGGGACAGGGTTTGTTGAAAAACTGTTTTTT.

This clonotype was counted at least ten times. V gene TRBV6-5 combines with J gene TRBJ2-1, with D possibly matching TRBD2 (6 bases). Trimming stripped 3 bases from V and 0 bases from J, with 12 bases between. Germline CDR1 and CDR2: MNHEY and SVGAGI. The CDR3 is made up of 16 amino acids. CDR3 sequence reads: CASSYERRGSYNEQFF. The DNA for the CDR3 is TGTGCCAGCAGTTATGAAAGGCGGGGCTCCTACAATGAGCAGTTCTTC.

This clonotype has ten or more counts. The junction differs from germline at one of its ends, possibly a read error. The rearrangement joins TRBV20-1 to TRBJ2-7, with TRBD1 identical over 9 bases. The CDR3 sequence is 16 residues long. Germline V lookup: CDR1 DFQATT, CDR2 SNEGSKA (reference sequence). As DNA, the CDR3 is TGCAGTGCTAGACCCCTCCCGGACAGGGGCCTGCGATTTTTGAACTTC. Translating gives CSARPLPDRGLRFLNF.

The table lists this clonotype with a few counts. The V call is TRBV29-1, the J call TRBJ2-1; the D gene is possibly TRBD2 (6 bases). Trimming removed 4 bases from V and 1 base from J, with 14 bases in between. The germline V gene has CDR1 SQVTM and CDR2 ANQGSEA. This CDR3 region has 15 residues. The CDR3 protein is CSVVPTGTSYNEQFF. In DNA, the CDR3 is TGCAGCGTTGTACCTACCGGGACTTCCTACAATGAGCAGTTCTTC.

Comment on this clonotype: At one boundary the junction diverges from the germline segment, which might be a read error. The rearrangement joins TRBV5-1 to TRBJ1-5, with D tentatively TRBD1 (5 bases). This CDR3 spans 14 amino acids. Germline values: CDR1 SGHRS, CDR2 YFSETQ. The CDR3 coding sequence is TGCGCCAGCAGCTTGGAGGCCAGGGCGCAGCCCCAGAATTTT. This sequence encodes CASSLEARAQPQNF.

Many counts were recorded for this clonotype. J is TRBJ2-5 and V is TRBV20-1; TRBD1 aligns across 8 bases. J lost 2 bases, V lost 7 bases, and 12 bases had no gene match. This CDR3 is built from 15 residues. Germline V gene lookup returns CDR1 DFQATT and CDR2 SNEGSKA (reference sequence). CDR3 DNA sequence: TGCAGTGTTACCTACAGGGGGAGGAAGCAAGAGACCCAGTACTTC. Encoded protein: CSVTYRGRKQETQYF.

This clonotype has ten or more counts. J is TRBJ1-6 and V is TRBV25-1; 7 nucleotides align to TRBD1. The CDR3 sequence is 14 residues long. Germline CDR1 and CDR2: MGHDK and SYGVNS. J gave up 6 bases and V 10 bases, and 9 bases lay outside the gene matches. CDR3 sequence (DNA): TGTGCCACCCGACAGGGACCTGTTAATTCACCCCTCCACTTT. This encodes CATRQGPVNSPLHF.

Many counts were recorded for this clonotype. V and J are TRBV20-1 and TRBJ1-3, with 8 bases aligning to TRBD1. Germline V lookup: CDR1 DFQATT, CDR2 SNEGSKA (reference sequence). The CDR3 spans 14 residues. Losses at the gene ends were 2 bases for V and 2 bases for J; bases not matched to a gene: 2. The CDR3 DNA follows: TGCAGTGCTAGACAGGACAGGGCTGGAAACACCATATATTTT. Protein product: CSARQDRAGNTIYF.

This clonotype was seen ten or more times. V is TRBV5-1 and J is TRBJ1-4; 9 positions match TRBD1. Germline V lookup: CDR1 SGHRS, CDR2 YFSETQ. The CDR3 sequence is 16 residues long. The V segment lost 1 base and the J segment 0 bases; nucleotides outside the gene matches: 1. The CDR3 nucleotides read TGCGCCAGCAGCTTGAGGACAGGGGCAACTAATGAAAAACTGTTTTTT. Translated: CASSLRTGATNEKLFF. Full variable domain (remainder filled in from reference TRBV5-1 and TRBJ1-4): KAGVTQTPRYLIKTRGQQVTLSCSPISGHRSVSWYQQTPGQGLQFLFEYFSETQRNKGNFPGRFSGRQFSNSRSEMNVSTLELGDSALYLCASSLRTGATNEKLFFGSGTQLSVL.

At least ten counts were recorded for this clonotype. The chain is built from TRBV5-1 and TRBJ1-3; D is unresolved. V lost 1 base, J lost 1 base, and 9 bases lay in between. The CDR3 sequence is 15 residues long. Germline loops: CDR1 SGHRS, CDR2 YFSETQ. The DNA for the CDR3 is TGCGCCAGCAGCTTGCCGGATACTTCTGGAAACACCATATATTTT. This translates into CASSLPDTSGNTIYF.

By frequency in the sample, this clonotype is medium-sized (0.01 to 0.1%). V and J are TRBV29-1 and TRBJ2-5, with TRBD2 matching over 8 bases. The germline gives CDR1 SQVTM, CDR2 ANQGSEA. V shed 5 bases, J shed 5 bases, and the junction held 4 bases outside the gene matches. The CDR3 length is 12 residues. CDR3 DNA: TGCAGCGTTTCCGGGACTAGTGAGACCCAGTACTTC. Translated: CSVSGTSETQYF.

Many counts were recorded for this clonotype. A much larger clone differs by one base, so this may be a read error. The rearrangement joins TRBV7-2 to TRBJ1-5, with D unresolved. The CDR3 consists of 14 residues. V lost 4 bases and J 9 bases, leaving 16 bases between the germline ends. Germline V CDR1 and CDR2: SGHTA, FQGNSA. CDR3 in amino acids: CASSSRKGGGPQHF. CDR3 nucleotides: TGTGCCAGCAGCTCACGAAAGGGAGGAGGGCCCCAGCATTTT.

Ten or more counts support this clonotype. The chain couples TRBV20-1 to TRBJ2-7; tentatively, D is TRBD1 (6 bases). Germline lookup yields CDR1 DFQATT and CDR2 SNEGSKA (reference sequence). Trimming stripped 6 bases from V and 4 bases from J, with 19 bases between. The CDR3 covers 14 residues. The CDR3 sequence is CSAIRRDKIYEQYF. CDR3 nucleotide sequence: TGCAGTGCAATTCGTCGGGACAAGATTTACGAGCAGTACTTC.